This TCR beta chain was observed in a study of T cells in Graves' hyperthyroidism and ophthalmopathy. V was pared by 4 bases and J by 2 bases, with 12 bases between. Germline CDR1 is MGHRA and CDR2 is YSYEKL. This CDR3 comprises 16 residues. This clonotype was seen a few times. Authors of the study amplified TCR beta CDR3 regions from RNA transcripts. First-round RT-PCR targeting the TCR CDR3 was performed with the HTBI primer set. Using its own MiXCR run on the multiplex PCR reads, TCRdb lists one record per CDR3 protein. The sample carries around 300,000 distinct CDR3 sequences, around 20% recorded once.

The sequenced sample was blood. This chain joins TRBV4-1 and TRBJ2-6; D possibly matches TRBD1 or TRBD2 (5 bases each). This sequence originates from a man between 45 and 60 years old with Graves' ophthalmopathy. CDR3 bases: TGCGCCAGCAGCCGACTCGAGGGGACTGGGGCCAACGTCCTGACTTTC. The encoded protein is CASSRLEGTGANVLTF.